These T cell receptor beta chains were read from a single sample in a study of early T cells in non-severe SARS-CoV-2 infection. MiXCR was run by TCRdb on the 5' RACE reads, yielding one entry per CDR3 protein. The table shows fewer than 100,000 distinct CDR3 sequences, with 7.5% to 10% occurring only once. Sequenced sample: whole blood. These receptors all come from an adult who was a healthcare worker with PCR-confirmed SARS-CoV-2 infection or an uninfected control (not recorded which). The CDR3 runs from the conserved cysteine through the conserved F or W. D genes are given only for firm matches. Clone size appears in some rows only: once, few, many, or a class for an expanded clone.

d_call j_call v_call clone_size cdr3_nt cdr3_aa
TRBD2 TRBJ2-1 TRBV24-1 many TGTGCCACCAGTGATGCTAGCGGGAGAATCAATGAGCAGTTCTTC CATSDASGRINEQFF
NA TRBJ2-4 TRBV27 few TGTGCCAGCAGTTTATCTCTGGGGGCTGGGGCCAAAAACATTCAGTACTTC CASSLSLGAGAKNIQYF
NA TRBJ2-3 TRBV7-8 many TGTGCCAGCCTCGTCCAGGGGACAGATACGCAGTATTTT CASLVQGTDTQYF
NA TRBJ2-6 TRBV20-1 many TGCAGTGCTAGAGATGTGGCCTCTGGGGCCAACGTCCTGACTTTC CSARDVASGANVLTF
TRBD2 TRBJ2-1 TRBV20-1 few TGCAGTGCTAGAGATTTAGGGCTAGCGGGAGAGAATGAGCAGTTCTTC CSARDLGLAGENEQFF
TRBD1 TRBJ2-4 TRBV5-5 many TGTGCCAGCAGTGGGAAGGGGGCCCTGGGGCGCATTCAGTACTTC CASSGKGALGRIQYF
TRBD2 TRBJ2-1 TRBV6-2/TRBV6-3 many TGTGCCAGCTCCCCGAGCGGGACTCAGTTCTTC CASSPSGTQFF
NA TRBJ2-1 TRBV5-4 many TGTGCCAGCAGCACATCGCCCGGTGAGCAGTTCTTC CASSTSPGEQFF
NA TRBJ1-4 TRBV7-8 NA TGTGCCAGCAGCCCTAGTAGGGGACCGGGGCGTGAAAAACTGTTTTTT CASSPSRGPGREKLFF
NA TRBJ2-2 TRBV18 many TGTGCCAGCTCACCACCGGGAGTGAGGGCCGTGCCCGGGGAGCTGTTTTTT CASSPPGVRAVPGELFF
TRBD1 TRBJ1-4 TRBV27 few TGTGCCAGCAGTGTCAGGGGGCGTTCTGCAACTAATGAAAAACTGTTTTTT CASSVRGRSATNEKLFF
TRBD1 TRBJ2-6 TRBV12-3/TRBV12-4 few TGTGCCAGCATACCGGGACAGGGGGCGAGCTCTGGGGCCAACGTCCTGACTTTC CASIPGQGASSGANVLTF
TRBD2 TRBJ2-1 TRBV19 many TGTGCCAGTATAAGAGTAGCGGGAGCCAGTGAGCAGTTCTTC CASIRVAGASEQFF
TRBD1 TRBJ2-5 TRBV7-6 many TGTGCCAGCAGCTTACATTGGACAGGGGACCAAGAGACCCAGTACTTC CASSLHWTGDQETQYF
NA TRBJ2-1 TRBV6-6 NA TGTGCCAGCAGTTACGCTTCCGTGACTTACCCCAATGAGCAGTTCTTC CASSYASVTYPNEQFF
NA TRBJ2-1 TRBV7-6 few TGTGCCAGCAGCTTAGATAGGCTGGCTGGGCAGTTCTTC CASSLDRLAGQFF
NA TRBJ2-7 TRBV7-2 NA TGTGCCAGCAGCTTAGCGGATACTCGGCAGTACTTC CASSLADTRQYF
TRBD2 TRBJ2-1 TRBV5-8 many TGTGCCAGCCGCCAGCTAGCGGGAATCTACAATGAGCAGTTCTTC CASRQLAGIYNEQFF
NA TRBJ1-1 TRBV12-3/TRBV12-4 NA TGTGCCAGCAGTTGGTCGGGAATGAACACTGAAGCTTTCTTT CASSWSGMNTEAFF
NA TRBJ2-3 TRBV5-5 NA TGTGCCAGCAGCGTGGTTGGAGTAGCCATCACAGATACGCAGTATTTT CASSVVGVAITDTQYF
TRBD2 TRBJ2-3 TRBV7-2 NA TGTGCCAGCAGGAAGACTAGCGGAAACACAGATACGCAGTATTTT CASRKTSGNTDTQYF
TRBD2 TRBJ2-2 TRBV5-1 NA TGCGCCAGCAGCACGGTAGCGGGAGTTCGGACCGGGGAGCTGTTTTTT CASSTVAGVRTGELFF
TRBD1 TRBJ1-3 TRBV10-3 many TGTGCCATCAGGATGGGGACAGGGCCTTCGAACACCATATATTTT CAIRMGTGPSNTIYF
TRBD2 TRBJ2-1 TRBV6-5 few TGTGCCAGCATTCCTCTAGCGGGTGGGAATGAGCAGTTCTTC CASIPLAGGNEQFF
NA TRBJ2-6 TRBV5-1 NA TGCGCCAGCAGCTTGATGGGAGGTGGGGCCAACGTCCTGACTTTC CASSLMGGGANVLTF
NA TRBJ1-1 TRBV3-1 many TGTGCCAGCAGCCAAGTTGGCCCACAGGGTCCTCCAATGAACACTGAAGCTTTCTTT CASSQVGPQGPPMNTEAFF
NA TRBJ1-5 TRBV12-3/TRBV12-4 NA TGTGCCAGCAGTTGGGGGAGCCATCAGCCCCAGCATTTT CASSWGSHQPQHF
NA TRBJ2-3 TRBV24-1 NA TGTGCCACCAGTGATTTTTCGACTAGTGAGGAGGATACGCAGTATTTT CATSDFSTSEEDTQYF
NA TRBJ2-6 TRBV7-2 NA TGTGCCAGCAGCTTAGTGGGGGTCGGGGCCAACGTCCTGACTTTC CASSLVGVGANVLTF
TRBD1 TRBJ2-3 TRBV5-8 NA TGTGCCAGCAGCCGCACGGACAGGGGAGATACGCAGTATTTT CASSRTDRGDTQYF
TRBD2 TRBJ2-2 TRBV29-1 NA TGCAGCGCCGAGACTAGCGGGGGCGGGGAGCTGTTTTTT CSAETSGGGELFF